What follows are 14 T cell receptor beta chains derived from one specimen sequenced in a study of T cell responses to AZD1222 COVID-19 vaccine. Method: immunoSEQ multiplex PCR; TCRdb's copy keeps in-frame clones and lacks some. This table has 150,000 or so clones, approximately 90% appearing once. The specimen was peripheral blood, collected 28 days after the second AZD1222 dose. These receptors were obtained from an adult who received the AZD1222 COVID-19 vaccine.

The J gene is TRBJ1-2, the V gene TRBV20-1; perhaps TRBD1 as D (6 bases). The CDR3 length is 14 residues. Between the trimmed V and J ends, which lost 3 bases and 8 bases, there was a span of 19 bases. Germline assignment: CDR1 DFQATT and CDR2 SNEGSKA (reference sequence). CDR3 region: CSASHQGISRGYTF. The CDR3 DNA sequence: TGCAGTGCTAGTCATCAGGGGATTTCTCGGGGCTACACCTTC.

V and J are TRBV11-2 and TRBJ2-7, with TRBD1 matching 7 bases. From germline, CDR1 is SGHAT and CDR2 FQNNGV. The CDR3 is 15 amino acids. Trimming at V came to 8 bases and at J to 3 bases, leaving 13 bases not matched to a gene. This CDR3 is CASGRPGQSNYEQYF. The CDR3 nucleotides read TGTGCCAGCGGCCGACCGGGACAGTCGAACTACGAGCAGTACTTC.

The rearrangement joins TRBV6-5 to TRBJ2-5, with D uncertain. Trimming pared 5 bases from V and 0 bases from J, leaving 13 bases between. CDR1 and CDR2 (germline): MNHEY, SVGAGI. The CDR3 runs to 15 residues. Written as DNA, the CDR3 is TGTGCCAGCAGTAGGCCCCCGGGCTACCAAGAGACCCAGTACTTC. Its translation: CASSRPPGYQETQYF.

This chain uses TRBV11-2 with TRBJ2-3; D uncertain. Between the trimmed V and J ends, which lost 3 bases and 6 bases, there was a span of 7 bases. The CDR3 has 12 residues. Germline values: CDR1 SGHAT, CDR2 FQNNGV. The CDR3 region has the DNA TGTGCCAGCAGCTTCCACGGGGATACGCAGTATTTT. This translates into CASSFHGDTQYF. Supplemented by reference TRBV11-2 and TRBJ2-3, the full variable domain reads EAGVAQSPRYKIIEKRQSVAFWCNPISGHATLYWYQQILGQGPKLLIQFQNNGVVDDSQLPKDRFSAERLKGVDSTLKIQPAKLEDSAVYLCASSFHGDTQYFGPGTRLTVL.

The chain employs TRBV28 and TRBJ2-5, with TRBD1 matching 7 bases. Trimming cost V 4 bases and J 1 base; bases outside gene matches: 9. The CDR3 loop spans 16 amino acids. Germline loops: CDR1 MDHEN, CDR2 SYDVKM. The chain's CDR3 is CASSWADRAIQETQYF. CDR3 DNA sequence: TGTGCCAGCAGTTGGGCCGACAGGGCCATCCAAGAGACCCAGTACTTC.

The rearrangement links TRBV29-1 to TRBJ2-1, with D perhaps TRBD1 or TRBD2 (5 bases each). The CDR3 loop spans 15 amino acids. Germline V CDR1 and CDR2: SQVTM, ANQGSEA. V was pared by 3 bases and J by 3 bases, with 15 bases between. The CDR3 protein is CSVDLGVFHYNEQFF. The CDR3 DNA sequence: TGCAGCGTTGATTTGGGGGTCTTCCACTACAATGAGCAGTTCTTC.

The chain recombines TRBV28 with TRBJ2-1; D gene uncertain. Per the germline V gene, CDR1 is MDHEN and CDR2 is SYDVKM. V was cut by 4 bases and J by 5 bases, with 15 bases left in between. This CDR3 is built from 15 residues. The CDR3 is CASSYIQTLDNEQFF. The CDR3 region has the DNA TGTGCCAGCAGTTATATACAGACATTAGACAATGAGCAGTTCTTC.

The chain employs TRBV9 and TRBJ2-2; D call uncertain. The CDR3 is 17 residues long. Germline CDR1 reads SGDLS; CDR2 reads YYNGEE. Deletions cut 4 bases from V and 7 bases from J, with 23 bases between. The CDR3 bases are TGTGCCAGCAGCCATACCAATTCCGGTCCTACCATCGGGGAGCTGTTTTTT. It codes for CASSHTNSGPTIGELFF.

This sequence joins TRBV7-8 and TRBJ1-1; TRBD1 is a possible D gene (5 bases). Germline V gene lookup returns CDR1 SGHVS and CDR2 FQNEAQ. Deletions cut 5 bases from V and 2 bases from J, with 9 bases between. The CDR3 length is 13 residues. As DNA, the CDR3 is TGTGCCAGCAGCGTTGACAGAAACACTGAAGCTTTCTTT. Translation: CASSVDRNTEAFF.

This sequence joins TRBV14 and TRBJ2-7; D uncertain. The CDR3 sequence is 14 residues long. Trimming took 0 bases from V and 0 from J, leaving 6 bases between them. Germline lookup yields CDR1 SGHDN and CDR2 FVKESK. The CDR3: CASSQEPGSYEQYF. The CDR3 bases are TGTGCCAGCAGCCAAGAGCCGGGCTCCTACGAGCAGTACTTC.

The chain combines TRBV25-1 with TRBJ1-2, with unresolved D. V was pared by 1 base and J by 0 bases, with 15 bases between. CDR1 MGHDK and CDR2 SYGVNS come from the germline V gene. The CDR3 is 17 residues long. CDR3 sequence reads: CASSELSFGSSNYGYTF. The CDR3 coding sequence is TGTGCCAGCAGTGAATTAAGCTTCGGCAGCTCTAACTATGGCTACACCTTC.

The CDR3 bases are TGCAGCGTTGCCCGGACAGGGGTCCCCTACAATGAGCAGTTCTTC. This gives the protein CSVARTGVPYNEQFF. This sequence joins TRBV29-1 and TRBJ2-1, with 9 bases lining up with TRBD1. With 4 bases clipped from V and 2 bases from J, the junction kept 6 bases outside the gene matches. Germline V CDR1 and CDR2: SQVTM, ANQGSEA. This CDR3 is 15 amino acids long.

The chain uses TRBV19 and TRBJ1-4; D is perhaps TRBD1 (5 bases). Germline V gene lookup returns CDR1 LNHDA and CDR2 SQIVND (reference sequence). V lost 3 bases and J 13 bases, leaving 12 bases between the germline ends. This CDR3 region has 12 residues. The CDR3 DNA reads as TGTGCCAGTAGTATTGGTGGGCAGGGACTGTTTTTT. Its translation is CASSIGGQGLFF.

The chain recombines TRBV7-2 with TRBJ2-3; D could derive from TRBD1 or TRBD2 (5 bases each). Per the germline V gene, CDR1 is SGHTA and CDR2 is FQGNSA. This CDR3 spans 13 amino acids. V was trimmed by 2 bases and J by 10 bases, leaving 13 bases between them. The CDR3 DNA reads TGTGCCAGCAGCTTACGGGGCCAGCAGGCGCAGTATTTT. Residues: CASSLRGQQAQYF. The full variable domain, completed using reference TRBV7-2 and TRBJ2-3, is GAGVSQSPSNKVTEKGKDVELRCDPISGHTALYWYRQSLGQGLEFLIYFQGNSAPDKSGLPSDRFSAERTGGSVSTLTIQRTQQEDSAVYLCASSLRGQQAQYFGPGTRLTVL.